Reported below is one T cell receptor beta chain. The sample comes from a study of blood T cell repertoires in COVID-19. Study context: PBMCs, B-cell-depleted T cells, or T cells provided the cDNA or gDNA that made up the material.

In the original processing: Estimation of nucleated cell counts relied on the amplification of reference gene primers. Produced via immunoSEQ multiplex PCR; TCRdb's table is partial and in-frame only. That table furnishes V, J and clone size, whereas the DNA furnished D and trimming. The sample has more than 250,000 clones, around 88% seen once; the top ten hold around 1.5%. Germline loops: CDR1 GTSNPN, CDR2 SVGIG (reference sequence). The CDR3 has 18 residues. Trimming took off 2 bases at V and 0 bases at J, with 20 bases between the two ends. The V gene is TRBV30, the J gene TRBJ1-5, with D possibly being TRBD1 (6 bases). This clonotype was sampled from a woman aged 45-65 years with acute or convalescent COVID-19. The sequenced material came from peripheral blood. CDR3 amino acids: CAWSLSPLFRGSNQPQHF. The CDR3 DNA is TGTGCCTGGAGTCTGAGCCCCCTCTTCAGGGGTAGCAATCAGCCCCAGCATTTT.